This T cell receptor beta chain came from a study of circulating CD8 cells and anti-PD-1 response in melanoma. Study overall: Every 2 weeks, patients got 3 mg/kg nivolumab intravenously. Responders had complete or partial responses; non-responders had stable or progressive disease.

By share, this clonotype ranks as medium-sized (0.01 to 0.1%). Sorting of live CD3+CD8+TCRalphabeta+ cells by PD-1 and/or TIGIT gave four subsets. TCR libraries were prepared from roughly 14 ng of total RNA with the QIAseq Immune Repertoire TCR panel. In TCRdb, the reads were re-called with MiXCR into one record per CDR3 protein. The sample includes about 660 distinct CDR3 sequences, about 6.5% of them seen just once. The CDR3 extends over 11 amino acids. CDR1 and CDR2 (germline): LNHDA, SQIVND (reference sequence). V was clipped by 10 bases and J by 9 bases; unmatched bases: 5. The TCR comes from a human donor with melanoma. This chain uses TRBV19 with TRBJ2-1, with 8 bases fitting TRBD1. The sequencing here drew on CD8+ T cells from PBMCs, taken at baseline or after one month of anti-PD-1 therapy (not recorded which). The CDR3, as DNA: TGTGCCACCAGGGGGCGCCGTGAGCAGTTCTTC. This translates into CATRGRREQFF.